This is a list of T cell receptor beta chains from one sample in a study of CD8 T cells in ankylosing spondylitis. Using its own MiXCR run on the 5' RACE reads, TCRdb lists one record per CDR3 protein. The table has tens of thousands of distinct CDR3 sequences, less than 3.5% seen once; the top ten hold under 6%. The specimen was blood, either unsorted or a sorted T cell fraction (not recorded which). These receptors came from a male donor with ankylosing spondylitis or in good health (not recorded which). The CDR3 runs from the conserved cysteine through the conserved F or W. The order of the fields is V gene, D gene, clone size, J gene, CDR3 DNA, CDR3 protein. A D gene is named only where the DNA matches it firmly. Each size is how often the clone was seen (once, few, many) or a class if it is expanded.

TRBV9	TRBD2	many	TRBJ2-3	TGTGCCAGCAGCGGGGGGACGGGGGGTTCTAGCACAGATACGCAGTATTTT	CASSGGTGGSSTDTQYF
TRBV9	TRBD2	many	TRBJ2-3	TGTGCCAGCAGCGCCGGACTAGCGGGAGGCAGGACAGATACGCAGTATTTT	CASSAGLAGGRTDTQYF
TRBV9	NA	medium-sized	TRBJ2-2	TGTGCCAGCAGCGTAGGTGGTCTAGCCGGCGGCACCGGGGAGCTGTTTTTT	CASSVGGLAGGTGELFF
TRBV9	TRBD2	many	TRBJ2-1	TGTGCCAGCAGCGGCAGACTAGCGGGAGACAGGAATGAGCAGTTCTTC	CASSGRLAGDRNEQFF
TRBV9	TRBD2	many	TRBJ2-3	TGTGCCAGCAGCCTCTCGGGACTAGCGGGAAGAGCAGATACGCAGTATTTT	CASSLSGLAGRADTQYF
TRBV9	TRBD2	many	TRBJ2-1	TGTGCCAGCAGCGTAGGCACCCGCGGCGGGAGGCGGGATGAGCAGTTCTTC	CASSVGTRGGRRDEQFF
TRBV9	NA	many	TRBJ2-2	TGTGCCAGCAGCGTAGTGCCGGGAGAGAACACCGGGGAGCTGTTTTTT	CASSVVPGENTGELFF
TRBV9	TRBD1	once	TRBJ2-2	TGTGCCAGCAGCGTTGGGACAGGGGGCCTCGGGGAGCTGTTTTTT	CASSVGTGGLGELFF
TRBV9	NA	many	TRBJ2-1	TGTGCCAGCAGCGTGGACACTTTGACCTACAATGAGCAGTTCTTC	CASSVDTLTYNEQFF
TRBV9	NA	many	TRBJ2-3	TGTGCCAGCAGCCCCTGGTCAGATACGCAGTATTTT	CASSPWSDTQYF
TRBV9	TRBD2	many	TRBJ2-3	TGTGCCAGCAGCGCCCGGACTAGCGGGAGTGGAGATACGCAGTATTTT	CASSARTSGSGDTQYF
TRBV9	NA	many	TRBJ2-3	TGTGCCAGCAGCGTAGTGTGGATCGCAGATACGCAGTATTTT	CASSVVWIADTQYF
TRBV9	NA	many	TRBJ2-3	TGTGCCAGCAGCACCCGGGTAGCAGATACGCAGTATTTT	CASSTRVADTQYF
TRBV9	NA	many	TRBJ2-2	TGTGCCAGCAGCGTACGTCAGGGGCCGGGCACCGGGGAGCTGTTTTTT	CASSVRQGPGTGELFF
TRBV9	TRBD2	many	TRBJ2-3	TGTGCCAGCAGCGATCGAGGGACTAGCCTATTCACAGATACGCAGTATTTT	CASSDRGTSLFTDTQYF
TRBV9	TRBD2	many	TRBJ2-5	TGTGCCAGCAGCGTAGGAGAGAGAGCGGGAGTCAGAGAGACCCAGTACTTC	CASSVGERAGVRETQYF
TRBV9	NA	many	TRBJ2-1	TGTGCCAGCAGCTCCCCCTCAAAAAGCGAGCAGTTCTTC	CASSSPSKSEQFF
TRBV9	NA	many	TRBJ2-3	TGTGCCAGCAGCGTAGCGGCGGGGGCGATCACAGATACGCAGTATTTT	CASSVAAGAITDTQYF
TRBV9	NA	many	TRBJ2-3	TGTGCCAGCAGCGTAGAACGGCAAGATACGCAGTATTTT	CASSVERQDTQYF
TRBV9	TRBD1	many	TRBJ2-4	TGTGCCAGCAGCGTCGGGACAGGGAGCATTCAGTACTTC	CASSVGTGSIQYF
TRBV9	TRBD2	many	TRBJ2-5	TGTGCCAGCAGCGTAGGAGCGGGGGGAAAAGAGACCCAGTACTTC	CASSVGAGGKETQYF
TRBV20-1	TRBD2	many	TRBJ2-2	TGCAGAGAAAACCCCACGGGAGGGCCCCCCGGGGAGCTGTTTTTT	CRENPTGGPPGELFF
TRBV9	NA	many	TRBJ2-7	TGTGCCAGCAGCCCCTGGGGGACCCTTTATGAGCAGTACTTC	CASSPWGTLYEQYF
TRBV9	NA	many	TRBJ2-3	TGTGCCAGCTCAAGGAACAGCTTCACAGATACGCAGTATTTT	CASSRNSFTDTQYF
TRBV9	TRBD1	many	TRBJ2-2	TGTGCCAGCAGCGTAGGACAGGGGTCTCACACCGGGGAGCTGTTTTTT	CASSVGQGSHTGELFF
TRBV9	TRBD2	many	TRBJ2-1	TGTGCCAGCAGCGTAGCCTCGGGACTAGTCCTCGGTGAGCAGTTCTTC	CASSVASGLVLGEQFF
TRBV9	NA	medium-sized	TRBJ2-7	TGTGCCAGCAGCCCAACCCCCAGCACCTACGAGCAGTACTTC	CASSPTPSTYEQYF
TRBV21-1	NA	many	TRBJ1-2	TGTGCCAGCAGCAAATCCGAGGACGGTACCTATGGCTACACCTTC	CASSKSEDGTYGYTF
TRBV9	NA	many	TRBJ2-5	TGTGCCAGCAGCGGCATGGCGGGGCAAGAGACCCAGTACTTC	CASSGMAGQETQYF
TRBV9	TRBD2	many	TRBJ2-1	TGTGCCAGCAGCGTAGGGGGACTAGGGGGCAATGAGCAGTTCTTC	CASSVGGLGGNEQFF
TRBV9	NA	many	TRBJ2-1	TGTGCCAGCAGCGTAACGGGGCAGGGCCGCGGCAATGAGCAGTTCTTC	CASSVTGQGRGNEQFF
TRBV9	NA	many	TRBJ2-5	TGTGCCAGCAGCGCGACGGGGGTCGTCGAGACCCAGTACTTC	CASSATGVVETQYF
TRBV9	NA	many	TRBJ1-1	TGTGCCAGCAGCGAGGCCCCCAGGGGTTTCGCTGAAGCTTTCTTT	CASSEAPRGFAEAFF
TRBV9	NA	many	TRBJ2-1	TGTGCCAGCAGCGTCGGGCACCAGGACAATGAGCAGTTCTTC	CASSVGHQDNEQFF
TRBV9	NA	many	TRBJ2-2	TGTGCCAGCAGCGTAGCATTAGCGGCGAACACCGGGGAGCTGTTTTTT	CASSVALAANTGELFF
TRBV9	TRBD2	many	TRBJ2-5	TGTGCCAGCAGCCGCGGGGGGCAAGAGACCCAGTACTTC	CASSRGGQETQYF
TRBV9	TRBD1	many	TRBJ2-3	TGTGCCAGCGCCGGGACAGGGAGAAGTTTTACGCAGTATTTT	CASAGTGRSFTQYF
TRBV9	TRBD1	many	TRBJ2-3	TGTGCCAGCAGCTCCGGGGACAGGGACAGCACAGATACGCAGTATTTT	CASSSGDRDSTDTQYF